This T cell receptor beta chain originates from a study of T cells in Graves' hyperthyroidism and ophthalmopathy. Study-wide points: Prediction of ophthalmopathy progression came a median approximately 6 months pre-onset.

Germline-derived CDR1 and CDR2 are KGHDR and SFDVKD. The CDR3 is made up of 14 amino acids. V lost 4 bases to trimming and J lost 3 bases, with 9 bases between them. If no ophthalmopathy progression occurred within 18 months, Graves' hyperthyroidism was stable. Hyperthyroidism patients were newly diagnosed, had disease duration under 2 months, and were aged 18 to 65 years. TCR beta CDR3 regions were amplified from RNA. TCR CDR3 underwent first-round RT-PCR with the HTBI primer set. TCRdb reprocessed the multiplex PCR reads with MiXCR, giving one entry per CDR3 protein. This table holds approximately 630,000 distinct CDR3 sequences, roughly 16% found once. This clonotype showed up many times. The antigen is unknown.

The source of this sequence is a woman in her 30s with Graves' hyperthyroidism. Sequencing was performed on blood. The chain joins TRBV24-1 to TRBJ1-5; TRBD1 is a possible D gene (5 bases). The CDR3 DNA reads TGTGCCACCAGTGAACAGGCGTTCAATCAGCCCCAGCATTTT. This sequence encodes CATSEQAFNQPQHF.